A single sample gave rise to the 19 T cell receptor beta chains below, sequenced in a study of OX40 agonist ivuxolimab in advanced cancers. The protocol was immunoSEQ multiplex PCR, while the TCRdb copy is restricted to in-frame clones and leaves out a portion. The sample gives about 79,000 clones, roughly 90% of which show up once; 0.53% is in the top ten. Sequencing used CD4+ or CD8+ T cells sorted from blood, obtained in a trial of the OX40 agonist ivuxolimab. These receptors all come from an adult with an advanced solid tumor such as melanoma, head and neck, liver or kidney cancer.

This chain links TRBV2 with TRBJ1-2; 10 bases fit TRBD1. Germline values: CDR1 SNHLY, CDR2 FYNNEI. The V gene end was trimmed by 6 bases and the J gene end by 8 bases; junction bases not matched to a gene: 9. The length of the CDR3 is 14 residues. The DNA for the CDR3 is TGTGCCAGCAGGTCCTACGGGACAGGGGTAGGCTACACCTTC. Protein sequence: CASRSYGTGVGYTF.

V gene TRBV11-2 combines with J gene TRBJ2-3; 8 bases are shared with TRBD2. This CDR3 spans 14 amino acids. CDR1 is SGHAT, CDR2 FQNNGV, per germline. The trim removed 3 bases at V and 6 bases at J, leaving 5 bases unmatched. For the CDR3, the DNA is TGTGCCAGCAGCTTCGCGACTAGCGTGGATACGCAGTATTTT. Its protein is CASSFATSVDTQYF.

The CDR3 is CASSPATGANVLTF. As DNA, the CDR3 is TGCGCCAGCAGCCCAGCGACTGGGGCCAACGTCCTGACTTTC. V and J are TRBV5-1 and TRBJ2-6; the D is unclear. Germline CDR1 SGHRS, CDR2 YFSETQ. The CDR3 sequence is 14 residues long. The V end was cut by 4 bases, the J end by 2 bases, with 7 bases between.

The CDR3 sequence: CAWSVLTSGISEQYF. The CDR3 DNA follows: TGTGCCTGGAGTGTACTAACCAGCGGGATATCCGAGCAGTACTTC. The chain joins TRBV30 to TRBJ2-7, with 7 bases aligning to TRBD2. This CDR3 is 15 amino acids long. Per the germline V gene, CDR1 is GTSNPN and CDR2 is SVGIG (reference sequence). Germline trimming cut 0 bases from V and 6 bases from J; bases unmatched to any gene: 11.

V is TRBV27 and J is TRBJ1-6; 7 bases match TRBD1. Germline CDR1 reads MNHEY; CDR2 reads SMNVEV (reference sequence). This CDR3 has 15 residues. The J segment lost 8 bases and the V segment lost 0 bases, leaving 4 bases of the junction unmatched. The CDR3 bases are TGTGCCAGCAGTTTATCGCGCCAGGGGGATTCACCCCTCCACTTT. This codes for CASSLSRQGDSPLHF.

The chain employs TRBV30 and TRBJ2-1, with 12 bases matching TRBD2. CDR1 is GTSNPN, CDR2 SVGIG, per germline (reference sequence). V gave up 2 bases and J gave up 10 bases; unmatched junction bases: 12. This CDR3 is 16 amino acids long. The CDR3 reads CAWSIATSGRSGEQFF. CDR3 bases: TGTGCCTGGAGTATAGCGACTAGCGGGAGATCTGGGGAGCAGTTCTTC.

The rearrangement joins TRBV6-5 to TRBJ2-2; possibly TRBD2 for D (6 bases). V was clipped by 6 bases and J by 8 bases, with 10 bases between them. The CDR3 extends over 12 amino acids. CDR1 and CDR2 from the germline V gene are MNHEY and SVGAGI. This CDR3 reads CASSRGRGELFF. The CDR3 DNA sequence: TGTGCCAGCAGCCGGGGGAGGGGGGAGCTGTTTTTT.

V and J are TRBV7-2 and TRBJ2-5, with no clear D. The length of the CDR3 is 10 residues. The V gene lost 5 bases and the J gene lost 2 bases, with 0 bases spanning the gap. The germline gives CDR1 SGHTA, CDR2 FQGNSA. The CDR3 loop is CASSQETQYF. The DNA for the CDR3 is TGTGCCAGCAGCCAAGAGACCCAGTACTTC.

CDR3 in amino acids: CASSFSSSGFYEQYF. CDR3 bases: TGTGCCAGCAGCTTCTCTTCTAGCGGGTTTTACGAGCAGTACTTC. This chain joins TRBV5-8 and TRBJ2-7, with 8 bases aligning to TRBD2. In germline, CDR1 is SGHTS, CDR2 YDEGEE. There are 15 residues in the CDR3. The V gene end was trimmed by 2 bases and the J gene end by 4 bases; junction bases not matched to a gene: 8.

The chain has TRBV18 and TRBJ2-5; 9 nucleotides agree with TRBD1. With V trimmed by 3 bases and J by 3 bases, 2 bases remained unmatched. Germline V gives CDR1 KGHSH, CDR2 LQKENI. CDR3 size: 14 residues. This chain's CDR3 is CASSPTGGEETQYF. For the CDR3, the DNA is TGTGCCAGCTCACCCACAGGGGGCGAAGAGACCCAGTACTTC.

The rearrangement uses TRBV11-2 and TRBJ2-3, with 12 bases fitting TRBD2. There are 19 residues in the CDR3. V lost 1 base and J lost 2; bases outside the gene matches: 10. Germline V lookup: CDR1 SGHAT, CDR2 FQNNGV. The chain's CDR3 is CASSLGPGLAGRYTDTQYF. CDR3 coding DNA: TGTGCCAGCAGCTTAGGCCCAGGACTAGCGGGACGATACACAGATACGCAGTATTTT.

The chain couples TRBV25-1 to TRBJ1-1; 7 bases line up with TRBD1. CDR1 MGHDK and CDR2 SYGVNS come from the germline V gene. This CDR3 spans 13 amino acids. V shed 8 bases and J 3 bases; nucleotides not matched to a gene: 6. CDR3: CASSRDRDTEAFF. The CDR3 nucleotides are TGTGCCAGCTCTCGAGACAGGGACACTGAAGCTTTCTTT.

This clone was counted only a few times. The chain has TRBV2 and TRBJ2-7; no clear D gene. The CDR3 loop spans 11 amino acids. CDR1 and CDR2 from the germline V gene are SNHLY and FYNNEI. Trimming stripped 2 bases from V and 2 bases from J, with 1 base between. This CDR3 reads CASSEPYEQYF. The DNA for the CDR3 is TGTGCCAGCAGTGAACCCTACGAGCAGTACTTC.

The genes are TRBV7-2 and TRBJ2-5; TRBD2 matches 9 bases. The CDR3 totals 17 residues. The germline CDR1 and CDR2 sequences are SGHTA and FQGNSA. V lost 5 bases to trimming and J lost 1 base; unmatched junction nucleotides: 11. Written as DNA, the CDR3 is TGTGCCAGCAGCCCCAGGGGGGGACTAGCCACCCAAGAGACCCAGTACTTC. It specifies CASSPRGGLATQETQYF.

V is TRBV19 and J is TRBJ2-2, with TRBD1 as a possible D gene (6 bases). The CDR3 is made up of 16 amino acids. Germline V gene sequence: CDR1 LNHDA, CDR2 SQIVND (reference sequence). With 3 bases removed from V and 1 base from J, the gap between germline ends came to 12 bases. In DNA form, the CDR3 reads TGTGCCAGTAGTATCTTGACAGGTTGGAACACCGGGGAGCTGTTTTTT. This codes for CASSILTGWNTGELFF.

The chain has TRBV7-2 and TRBJ2-7; 12 nucleotides line up with TRBD2. Per the germline V gene, CDR1 is SGHTA and CDR2 is FQGNSA. CDR3 length equals 14 residues. The trim removed 4 bases at V and 4 bases at J, leaving 2 bases unmatched. CDR3 loop: CASSSGLAGYEQYF. The DNA for the CDR3 is TGTGCCAGCAGCTCGGGACTAGCGGGTTACGAGCAGTACTTC.

The chain is built from TRBV19 and TRBJ2-7; D not resolved. V was clipped by 4 bases and J by 12 bases, with 25 bases between them. The CDR3 runs 15 residues. The germline CDR1 and CDR2 sequences are LNHDA and SQIVND (reference sequence). The CDR3 coding sequence is TGTGCCAGTAGTAGTCAATCCGGCCAGGATTTTAGTCCGTACTTC. Translation gives CASSSQSGQDFSPYF.

This clone was observed a handful of times. This chain links TRBV11-3 with TRBJ2-5; 8 bases fit TRBD1. The CDR3 has 13 amino acids. CDR1 and CDR2 (germline): SGHNT, YENEEA. V gave up 9 bases and J gave up 4 bases; unmatched junction bases: 7. CDR3 sequence: CASKPDRVETQYF. CDR3 coding DNA: TGTGCCAGTAAGCCGGACAGGGTAGAGACCCAGTACTTC.

V usage is TRBV11-3 and J usage is TRBJ2-7, with unresolved D. The germline gives CDR1 SGHNT, CDR2 YENEEA. The length of the CDR3 is 14 residues. V was pared by 6 bases and J by 0 bases, with 12 bases between. CDR3 sequence reads: CASRYSLSSYEQYF. In DNA, the CDR3 is TGTGCCAGCAGGTACAGTTTGAGCTCCTACGAGCAGTACTTC.